This T cell receptor (beta chain) comes out of a study of blood T cell repertoires in COVID-19. Study details: There were acute and convalescent COVID-19 samples, and they came from the United States, Italy and Spain. From T cells, B-cell-depleted T cells, or PBMCs came the material, which was cDNA or gDNA.

Germline CDR1 is KGHSH and CDR2 is LQKENI. V was pared by 1 base and J by 5 bases, with 14 bases of the junction left unmatched. The CDR3 length is 18 residues. As handled by the study authors: Reference gene primer amplification gave nucleated cell count estimates. Clones were read by immunoSEQ multiplex PCR, and TCRdb kept only the in-frame ones, dropping some. Clonal size and the V and J genes are those of that table, whereas D and trimming came from the DNA. The sample shows 45,000 to 65,000 clones, under 85% of them seen only once. The clonotype comes from a middle-aged man with acute or convalescent COVID-19. Sequences were obtained from peripheral blood. This chain uses TRBV18 with TRBJ2-3, with 8 bases fitting TRBD2. For the CDR3, the DNA is TGTGCCAGCTCACCACGGCGCCTCAGCGGGGGTATGGGAGATACGCAGTATTTT. It translates to CASSPRRLSGGMGDTQYF.